This T cell receptor beta chain was recovered during a study of T cell responses to AZD1222 COVID-19 vaccine. Study information: Timing groups of about 4 and about 12 weeks for second doses were pooled.

In the case of this clone: No antigen is known for it.

Method: immunoSEQ multiplex PCR; TCRdb's copy keeps in-frame clones and lacks some. The sample comprises 130,000 or so clones, 89% of which are singletons, and approximately 3% rests with the top ten. Study-wide findings and caveats: Increases in Spike-specific TCR breadth and depth were seen after two AZD1222 doses. No day 14 peak samples; only post-peak repertoires were characterized.

The V and J ends lost 1 base and 2 bases respectively, with 12 bases between them. The CDR3 contains 16 residues. Germline CDR1 and CDR2: LGHNA and YNFKEQ. The chain couples TRBV4-2 to TRBJ1-3, with D maybe TRBD1 (6 bases). The sequences come from peripheral blood, collected on day 0 of AZD1222 vaccination. This receptor was identified in an adult in good health. CDR3 residues: CASSQGSGTTGNTIYF. The CDR3, as DNA: TGTGCCAGCAGCCAAGGGAGTGGGACAACTGGAAACACCATATATTTT.